Listed here are 24 T cell receptor beta chains from one sample, sequenced in a study. TCRdb analysed the RT-PCR reads with MiXCR anew, one entry per CDR3 protein. The sample lists more than 550,000 distinct CDR3 sequences; approximately 14% were seen once. Material for sequencing was memory CD4+ T cells from blood. All receptors derive from a female donor in good health, serving as a healthy control.

This clonotype was detected many times. The gene calls are TRBV12-3 or TRBV12-4 and TRBJ2-1; 12 nucleotides line up with TRBD2. The CDR3 is made up of 15 amino acids. The J segment lost 6 bases and the V segment lost 5 bases, leaving 5 bases of the junction unmatched. Here the CDR3 reads CASSQSSGGVNEQFF. The DNA of the CDR3 is TGTGCCAGCAGTCAATCTAGCGGGGGGGTCAATGAGCAGTTCTTC.

In this sample, this clonotype turned up a few times. V gene TRBV7-2 combines with J gene TRBJ2-2; D gene uncertain. V shed 5 bases and J shed 4 bases, with 11 bases lying between them. The CDR3 consists of 14 residues. CDR1 is SGHTA and CDR2 is FQGNSA in the germline V gene. CDR3 sequence: CASSPLQTTGELFF. The CDR3 DNA reads TGTGCCAGCAGCCCGCTACAGACCACCGGGGAGCTGTTTTTT.

This clonotype was counted between two and nine times. The chain's CDR3 is CASNPSWGAHYYGYTF. CDR3 nucleotides: TGTGCCAGCAACCCTTCGTGGGGGGCGCATTACTATGGCTACACCTTC. The genes are TRBV27 and TRBJ1-2; D might be TRBD1 (6 bases). Trimming took off 7 bases at V and 3 bases at J, with 21 bases between the two ends. This CDR3 spans 16 amino acids. Germline V gene lookup returns CDR1 MNHEY and CDR2 SMNVEV (reference sequence).

The V gene is TRBV19, the J gene TRBJ2-3; D remains unclear. CDR1 is LNHDA, CDR2 SQIVND, per germline (reference sequence). This CDR3 is built from 15 residues. The ends were cut back, 3 bases at V and 0 bases at J, with 10 bases in the middle. The CDR3 bases are TGTGCCAGTAGTATCGGCGCGGCTAGCACAGATACGCAGTATTTT. Encoded protein: CASSIGAASTDTQYF.

This clonotype occurred a few times. This rearrangement joins TRBV10-3 to TRBJ2-1; 7 nucleotides align to TRBD2. Germline assignment: CDR1 ENHRY and CDR2 SYGVKD. The V gene end was trimmed by 10 bases and the J gene end by 2 bases; junction bases not matched to a gene: 11. The CDR3 totals 15 residues. The CDR3 region is CASKGGATTYNEQFF. Here the CDR3 DNA reads TGTGCCAGCAAGGGAGGGGCCACAACCTACAATGAGCAGTTCTTC.

The table lists this clonotype with a few counts. This rearrangement joins TRBV27 to TRBJ1-2; no clear D. Germline V gene sequence: CDR1 MNHEY, CDR2 SMNVEV (reference sequence). The CDR3 is made up of 15 amino acids. V was pared by 0 bases and J by 3 bases, with 11 bases between. The CDR3 spells CASSLSGRAHYGYTF. The DNA of the CDR3 is TGTGCCAGCAGTTTATCGGGCCGCGCCCACTATGGCTACACCTTC.

The rearrangement uses TRBV18 and TRBJ1-5, with D perhaps TRBD1 (6 bases). V lost 3 bases to trimming and J lost 5 bases, with 14 bases between them. Germline CDR1 KGHSH, CDR2 LQKENI. The CDR3 contains 15 residues. CDR3 in amino acids: CASSPGRDMDQPQHF. The CDR3 coding sequence is TGTGCCAGCTCACCGGGACGGGACATGGATCAGCCCCAGCATTTT.

This clonotype has more than one count but fewer than ten. The rearrangement uses TRBV29-1 and TRBJ1-3; weak D call: TRBD1 (5 bases). The germline V and J ends were trimmed by 6 bases and 0 bases, with 18 bases remaining between them. This CDR3 spans 16 amino acids. Germline V gives CDR1 SQVTM, CDR2 ANQGSEA. The CDR3 DNA sequence: TGCAGCGTCTCCTCGGTCCTTGGGGGCTCTGGAAACACCATATATTTT. Its translation: CSVSSVLGGSGNTIYF.

This clonotype turned up a few times. The rearrangement joins TRBV5-6 to TRBJ2-7; TRBD2 matches 7 bases. CDR1 and CDR2 from the germline V gene are SGHDT and YYEEEE. This CDR3 comprises 15 residues. V lost 4 bases to trimming and J lost 2 bases; unmatched junction nucleotides: 9. As DNA, the CDR3 is TGTGCCAGCAGCAACCCGCGCGGGGGAACCTACGAGCAGTACTTC. Translated, it gives CASSNPRGGTYEQYF.

This clonotype was recorded many times. This CDR3 reads CASSQTGPETQYF. As DNA, the CDR3 is TGTGCCAGCAGCCAGACAGGGCCGGAGACCCAGTACTTC. The chain recombines TRBV3-1 with TRBJ2-5; 7 bases agree with TRBD1. Germline CDR1 LGHDT, CDR2 YNNKEL (reference sequence). The V segment lost 3 bases and the J segment 5 bases; nucleotides outside the gene matches: 3. The CDR3 totals 13 residues.

This clonotype was observed many times. The rearrangement uses TRBV5-1 and TRBJ2-7; tentative D call: TRBD2 (6 bases). CDR3 size: 15 residues. The V gene's germline CDR1 is SGHRS and CDR2 YFSETQ. V lost 7 bases and J 2 bases, leaving 19 bases between the germline ends. The CDR3 sequence is CASRGTILATYEQYF. As DNA, the CDR3 is TGCGCCAGCCGAGGGACCATTCTAGCGACCTACGAGCAGTACTTC.

This clonotype came up a few times. This chain joins TRBV24-1 and TRBJ2-1; TRBD2 matches 15 bases. The V segment lost 4 bases and the J segment 4 bases; nucleotides outside the gene matches: 10. The germline V gene encodes CDR1 KGHDR and CDR2 SFDVKD. The CDR3 sequence is 19 residues long. The CDR3 DNA sequence: TGTGCCACCAGTGACCGCTGGGGACTAGCGGGAGGATCATACAATGAGCAGTTCTTC. Translated, it gives CATSDRWGLAGGSYNEQFF.

The rearrangement links TRBV30 to TRBJ2-6; possibly TRBD2 for D (6 bases). Germline-derived CDR1 and CDR2 are GTSNPN and SVGIG (reference sequence). V was pared by 3 bases and J by 0 bases, with 12 bases between. CDR3 length equals 16 residues. The CDR3 DNA sequence: TGTGCCTGGAGCGGGGGTACGAGCTCTGGGGCCAACGTCCTGACTTTC. It encodes CAWSGGTSSGANVLTF.

This clonotype was seen a few times. The CDR3 DNA is TGTGCCAGCAGTTTGTGGGGACAGAACTATGGCTACACCTTC. Translated: CASSLWGQNYGYTF. The V and J genes are TRBV28 and TRBJ1-2, with 7 bases matching TRBD1. V dropped 3 bases and J dropped 2; count of bases not matched to a gene: 3. The germline gives CDR1 MDHEN, CDR2 SYDVKM. The CDR3 has 14 amino acids.

This clonotype has ten or more counts. The V call is TRBV4-3, the J call TRBJ1-1, with D possibly being TRBD1 (6 bases). V lost 3 bases and J lost 1, with 9 bases in between. Germline CDR1 is LGHNA and CDR2 is YSLEER. There are 14 residues in the CDR3. The CDR3: CASSHGQQNTEAFF. CDR3 DNA sequence: TGCGCCAGCAGCCATGGACAGCAGAACACTGAAGCTTTCTTT.

The chain uses TRBV7-8 and TRBJ2-2; TRBD1 aligns across 7 bases. Unmatched junction bases numbered 7, after V lost 1 base and J lost 5 bases. The CDR3 length is 16 residues. The germline V gene has CDR1 SGHVS and CDR2 FQNEAQ. This CDR3 reads CASSLGVGGLTGELFF. The CDR3 DNA reads as TGTGCCAGCAGCTTAGGGGTAGGGGGCTTGACCGGGGAGCTGTTTTTT.

This clonotype turned up a few times. The V call is TRBV7-2, the J call TRBJ2-5; weak D call: TRBD1 (6 bases). Germline V gives CDR1 SGHTA, CDR2 FQGNSA. V lost 1 base and J lost 4, with 16 bases in between. CDR3 length: 16 residues. For the CDR3, the DNA is TGTGCCAGCAGCTTAGTTGCAGGGGTATTAACAGAGACCCAGTACTTC. This codes for CASSLVAGVLTETQYF.

There are many counts of this clonotype. V is TRBV29-1 and J is TRBJ2-7; 7 bases match TRBD2. CDR1 and CDR2 from the germline V gene are SQVTM and ANQGSEA. The CDR3 covers 18 residues. The J segment lost 3 bases and the V segment lost 6 bases, leaving 23 bases of the junction unmatched. CDR3 sequence reads: CSVSTYGTGGGVVYEQYF. DNA for the CDR3: TGCAGCGTCAGCACGTATGGGACCGGGGGAGGGGTAGTCTACGAGCAGTACTTC.

This clonotype turned up a few times. The chain is built from TRBV15 and TRBJ1-2, with D possibly being TRBD1 (5 bases). The ends were cut back, 1 base at V and 1 base at J, with 13 bases in the middle. In germline, CDR1 is LNHNV, CDR2 YYDKDF (reference sequence). This CDR3 contains 16 residues. CDR3 in DNA: TGTGCCACCAGCAGAGGACCGGGACGGATTAACTATGGCTACACCTTC. It specifies CATSRGPGRINYGYTF.

Comment on this clonotype: One junction end disagrees with the germline gene, perhaps due to a read error. The CDR3 region is CAYSNRTRYSNQPQHF. The CDR3 DNA follows: TGCGCCTATTCGAACAGGACTCGATATAGCAATCAGCCCCAGCATTTT. The rearrangement links TRBV24-1 to TRBJ1-5; TRBD1 is a possible D gene (5 bases). The CDR3 has 16 amino acids. CDR1 is KGHDR and CDR2 is SFDVKD in the germline V gene.

This clonotype was found many times. The chain carries TRBV18 and TRBJ2-2; the match to TRBD2 covers 7 bases. The CDR3 is 14 amino acids. CDR1 is KGHSH and CDR2 is LQKENI in the germline V gene. V was clipped by 3 bases and J by 8 bases; unmatched bases: 6. Here the CDR3 reads CASSPGLDAGELFF. CDR3 coding DNA: TGTGCCAGCTCACCCGGACTAGACGCTGGGGAGCTGTTTTTT.

In this sample, this clonotype turned up a few times. The V call is TRBV24-1, the J call TRBJ2-3; D perhaps matches TRBD2 (6 bases). The CDR3 is 16 amino acids. Trimming left V 4 bases short and J 0 bases short, with 13 bases between. Germline V gene data show CDR1 as KGHDR and CDR2 as SFDVKD. For the CDR3, the DNA is TGTGCCACCAGTGACCGAGGACTATCTAGCACAGATACGCAGTATTTT. Protein: CATSDRGLSSTDTQYF.

The V and J genes are TRBV6-1 and TRBJ1-2; TRBD1 might be the D (6 bases). The germline gives CDR1 MNHNS, CDR2 SASEGT. Trimming cost V 1 base and J 2 bases, with 11 bases left between them. CDR3 length: 15 residues. The CDR3 sequence is CASSEVLGQNYGYTF. The CDR3 bases are TGTGCCAGCAGTGAAGTATTAGGACAGAACTATGGCTACACCTTC.

This clonotype has more than one count but fewer than ten. The V call is TRBV5-1, the J call TRBJ2-5, with TRBD2 matching over 9 bases. The CDR3 length is 19 residues. Germline V gene sequence: CDR1 SGHRS, CDR2 YFSETQ. Trimming removed 0 bases from V and 2 bases from J; junction bases left unmatched: 14. CDR3: CASSLAGSSGVRGQETQYF. The CDR3 region has the DNA TGCGCCAGCAGCTTGGCCGGGTCTAGCGGGGTTCGTGGGCAAGAGACCCAGTACTTC.